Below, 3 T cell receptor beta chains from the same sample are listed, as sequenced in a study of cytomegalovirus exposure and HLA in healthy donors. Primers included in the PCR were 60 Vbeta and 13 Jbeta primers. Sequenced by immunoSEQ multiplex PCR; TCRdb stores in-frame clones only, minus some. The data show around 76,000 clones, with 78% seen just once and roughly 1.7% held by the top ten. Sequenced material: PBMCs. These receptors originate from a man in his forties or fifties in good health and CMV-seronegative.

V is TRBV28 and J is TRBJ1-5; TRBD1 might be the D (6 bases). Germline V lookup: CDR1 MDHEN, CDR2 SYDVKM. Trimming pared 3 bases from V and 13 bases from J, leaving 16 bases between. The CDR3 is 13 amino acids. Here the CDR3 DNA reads TGTGCCAGCAGTTTTGAACCAGGACAGACACAGCATTTT. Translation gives CASSFEPGQTQHF.

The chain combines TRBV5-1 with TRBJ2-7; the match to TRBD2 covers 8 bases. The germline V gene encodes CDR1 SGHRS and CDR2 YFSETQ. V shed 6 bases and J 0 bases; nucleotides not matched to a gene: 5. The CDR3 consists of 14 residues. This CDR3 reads CASTIAGSSYEQYF. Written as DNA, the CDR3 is TGCGCCAGCACTATAGCGGGGAGCTCCTACGAGCAGTACTTC.

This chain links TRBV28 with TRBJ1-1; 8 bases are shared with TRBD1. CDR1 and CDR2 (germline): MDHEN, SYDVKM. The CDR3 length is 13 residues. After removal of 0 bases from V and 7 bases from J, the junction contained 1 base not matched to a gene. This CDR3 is CASSLWGQVEAFF. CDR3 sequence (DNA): TGTGCCAGCAGTTTATGGGGACAGGTTGAAGCTTTCTTT.